This T cell receptor (beta chain) derives from a study of T cell responses to AZD1222 COVID-19 vaccine. Per the germline V gene, CDR1 is SGHVS and CDR2 is FQNEAQ. CDR3 length equals 17 residues. J was trimmed by 0 bases and V by 0 bases; bases with no gene match: 5. On this clone: No antigen is known for it.

Only in-frame clones appear in the TCRdb table, and some are missing; sequencing was by immunoSEQ multiplex PCR. This sample has roughly 180,000 clones, with around 91% found just once. Study results and caveats: Researchers report vaccine-associated CD4 TCRs spanning spike, with dominance at 160-218 and 743-854. Once two AZD1222 doses were given, Spike-specific TCR breadth and depth went up. Clonal diversity may have been underestimated in mostly white British donors. Of spike-specific TCRs, nearly half reportedly target regions left unmutated in variants.

The sequencing used peripheral blood, collected on day 0 of AZD1222 vaccination. This chain uses TRBV7-8 with TRBJ1-3, with TRBD1 matching over 7 bases. The sequence derives from an adult in good health. The CDR3 region is CASSLAGQTGSGNTIYF. For the CDR3, the DNA is TGTGCCAGCAGCTTAGCGGGACAGACGGGCTCTGGAAACACCATATATTTT.